This T cell receptor (beta chain) was documented in a study of graft-versus-host responses after intestinal transplantation. Overall study context: As for transplant type, recipients had multivisceral, liver-intestinal, or isolated intestinal grafts.

The study's findings and limits: GvH clonotypes were identified within recipient marrow, with a subset emerging first in ileum or blood.

Only in-frame clones appear in the TCRdb table, and some are missing; sequencing was by immunoSEQ multiplex PCR. The sample has about 88,000 clones, roughly 90% seen once. Losses at the gene ends were 1 base for V and 6 bases for J; bases not matched to a gene: 9. Germline loops: CDR1 SGHRS, CDR2 YFSETQ. CDR3 size: 16 residues. As for this clone: The antigen is undetermined.

The sequence came from a human donor who received an intestinal transplant. The rearrangement links TRBV5-1 to TRBJ2-1; 8 bases match TRBD2. This sample comprised unstimulated CD4+ T cells sorted from spleen or lymph node cells, obtained before intestinal transplant. The chain's CDR3 is CASSLRSLAVPNEQFF. The CDR3, as DNA: TGCGCCAGCAGCTTGCGGTCACTAGCGGTACCCAATGAGCAGTTCTTC.